Listed below are T cell receptor beta chains from one sample, sequenced in a study of graft-versus-host responses after intestinal transplantation. TCRdb keeps only in-frame clones here, not all; method: immunoSEQ multiplex PCR. Here the sample spans about 90,000 clones, approximately 92% being singletons. Which antigens these TCRs recognize remains unknown. The starting material was unstimulated CD4+ T cells sorted from spleen or lymph node cells, obtained before intestinal transplant. The receptors come from a human donor who received an intestinal transplant. The CDR3 runs from the conserved cysteine through the conserved F or W. D genes are given only for firm matches. Clone size is shown for a subset of rows, as once, few, many or a class of expanded clone.

TRBJ2-2	TRBD1	NA	TRBV5-1	TGCGCCAGCAGCTTTGGCGGATATGACAGGGTAGGCGGGGAGCTGTTTTTT	CASSFGGYDRVGGELFF
TRBJ2-1	NA	NA	TRBV4-1	TGCGCCAGCAGCCAAGGCAGAGTTGTCCGGGGGTACAATGAGCAGTTCTTC	CASSQGRVVRGYNEQFF
TRBJ1-1	NA	NA	TRBV5-1	TGCGCCAGCAGCTTGGCAGGGCTCCTGGACACTGAAGCTTTCTTT	CASSLAGLLDTEAFF
TRBJ2-7	TRBD2	NA	TRBV6-6	TGTGCCAGCACAAAAAGCGGGGAGCACTCCTACGAGCAGTACTTC	CASTKSGEHSYEQYF
TRBJ2-5	TRBD1	NA	TRBV19	TGTGCCAGTAGTATCCGCAGGGGGCGCCAAGAGACCCAGTACTTC	CASSIRRGRQETQYF
TRBJ1-1	NA	NA	TRBV2	TGTGCCAGCAGGACCCGGGGGGCCGACACTGAAGCTTTCTTT	CASRTRGADTEAFF
TRBJ2-1	NA	NA	TRBV5-1	TGCGCCAGCAGCTTGGATCAGAATGAGCAGTTCTTC	CASSLDQNEQFF
TRBJ2-7	TRBD2	NA	TRBV19	TGTGCCAGTAGTATTGGGACTAGAGGTTACGAGCAGTACTTC	CASSIGTRGYEQYF
TRBJ2-7	NA	once	TRBV21-1	TGTGCCAGCAGCAATCACAGGGGGGGAACCTACGAGCAGTACTTC	CASSNHRGGTYEQYF
TRBJ2-7	TRBD2	NA	TRBV9	TGTGCCAGCAGCGCCCTGCGGGAGTCCTACGAGCAGTACTTC	CASSALRESYEQYF
TRBJ1-2	NA	once	TRBV27	TGTGCCAGCAGTTTAAGGTCGACAGGACCCTATGGCTACACCTTC	CASSLRSTGPYGYTF
TRBJ2-7	TRBD1	once	TRBV9	TGTGCCAGCAGCGTCGACAGGGGTCCCTACGAGCAGTACTTC	CASSVDRGPYEQYF
TRBJ2-1	TRBD2	NA	TRBV27	TGTGCCAGCAGTCCCCCTCGACCACTAGCGGGACTCAATGAGCAGTTCTTC	CASSPPRPLAGLNEQFF
TRBJ1-4	NA	few	TRBV19	TGTGCCAGTAGGGCTAATGAAAAACTGTTTTTT	CASRANEKLFF
TRBJ2-3	NA	NA	TRBV7-9	TGTGCCAGCAGCTTCCTTCGGGGGAGGACAGATACGCAGTATTTT	CASSFLRGRTDTQYF
TRBJ2-7	TRBD1	NA	TRBV6-6	TGTGCCAGCAGTTACTCGGACAGGGGGCCCTACGAGCAGTACTTC	CASSYSDRGPYEQYF
TRBJ1-1	NA	NA	TRBV7-2	TGTGCCAGCAGCTTAAGGCTAGGACAATACACTGAAGCTTTCTTT	CASSLRLGQYTEAFF
TRBJ2-7	TRBD2	NA	TRBV20-1	TGCAGGGGCCTAGCGGGAGGCGAGCAGTACTTC	CRGLAGGEQYF
TRBJ2-1	TRBD2	NA	TRBV15	TGTGCCACCAGCAGAGGTGCTAGCGGGAGCGTTGAGCAGTTCTTC	CATSRGASGSVEQFF
TRBJ1-2	TRBD1	NA	TRBV6-5	TGTGCCAGCAGGCTACAGGGGAACTATGGCTACACCTTC	CASRLQGNYGYTF
TRBJ1-3	NA	NA	TRBV5-1	TGCGCCAGCAGCTTGGGTCCCTTCTCTGGAAACACCATATATTTT	CASSLGPFSGNTIYF
TRBJ2-6	NA	NA	TRBV18	TGTGCCAGCTCACCACTCTTTCTACAGCCAGTAACAGGGGGGGCCAACGTCCTGACTTTC	CASSPLFLQPVTGGANVLTF
TRBJ2-3	NA	NA	TRBV4-2	TGTGCCAGCAGCCCGCAACTAGCTAGCACAGATACGCAGTATTTT	CASSPQLASTDTQYF
TRBJ2-5	TRBD1	NA	TRBV7-2	TGTGCCAGCAGCTTAGCGGGACAGCAAGAGACCCGGTACTTC	CASSLAGQQETRYF
TRBJ1-6	NA	NA	TRBV6-1	TGTGCCACAGGGAGACAGGATAATTCACCCCTCCACTTT	CATGRQDNSPLHF
TRBJ2-2	NA	NA	TRBV5-1	TGCGCCAGCAGCTTGGGGCAGCCTCGCACCGGGGAGCTGTTTTTT	CASSLGQPRTGELFF
TRBJ2-1	TRBD2	few	TRBV19	TGTGCCAGTAGTATATGGGGACTAGCGGGAGGTAGTGAGCAGTTCTTC	CASSIWGLAGGSEQFF
TRBJ2-4	TRBD2	NA	TRBV4-2	TGTGCCAGCAGTCTTATTCCACTAGCGGGAGCTAACATTCAGTACTTC	CASSLIPLAGANIQYF
TRBJ1-2	NA	once	TRBV27	TGTGCCACCCTTGATTGGGGAGAGGGGGACTATGGCTACACCTTC	CATLDWGEGDYGYTF
TRBJ1-2	NA	NA	TRBV27	TGTGCCAGCAGTTTAAGGGCAGGGATTGGCTACACCTTC	CASSLRAGIGYTF
TRBJ2-2	TRBD2	NA	TRBV28	TGTGCCAGCAGATCCGGACCGGGACTAGCGTCCGGGGAGCTGTTTTTT	CASRSGPGLASGELFF
TRBJ2-5	NA	NA	TRBV5-4	TGTGCCAGCAGCTTGGCCGGACAGCCGCGGACCCAGTACTTC	CASSLAGQPRTQYF
TRBJ2-7	NA	NA	TRBV5-6	TGTGCCAGCAGCTTGGTTCAGGCGGGATCGGGCGAGCAGTACTTC	CASSLVQAGSGEQYF
TRBJ2-3	TRBD2	NA	TRBV4-2	TGTGCCAGCAGCCAAGAAGGTTCGGCTAGCGGGAGGCGAGATACGCAGTATTTT	CASSQEGSASGRRDTQYF
TRBJ2-7	NA	NA	TRBV6-1	TGTGCCAGCAGTGATGTAGTCGGGTGGGAGCAGTACTTC	CASSDVVGWEQYF